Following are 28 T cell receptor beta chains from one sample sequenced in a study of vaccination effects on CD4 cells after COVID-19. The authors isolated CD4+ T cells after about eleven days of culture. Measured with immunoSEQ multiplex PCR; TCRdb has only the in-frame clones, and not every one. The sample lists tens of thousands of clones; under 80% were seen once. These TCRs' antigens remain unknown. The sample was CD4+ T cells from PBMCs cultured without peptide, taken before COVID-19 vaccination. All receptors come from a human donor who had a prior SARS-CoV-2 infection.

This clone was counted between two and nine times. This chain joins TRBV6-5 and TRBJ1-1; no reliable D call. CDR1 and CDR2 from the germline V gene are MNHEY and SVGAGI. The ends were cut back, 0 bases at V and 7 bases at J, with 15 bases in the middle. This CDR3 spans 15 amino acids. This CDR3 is CASSYSGRVGGEAFF. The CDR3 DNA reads TGTGCCAGCAGTTACTCGGGGAGGGTAGGAGGTGAAGCTTTCTTT.

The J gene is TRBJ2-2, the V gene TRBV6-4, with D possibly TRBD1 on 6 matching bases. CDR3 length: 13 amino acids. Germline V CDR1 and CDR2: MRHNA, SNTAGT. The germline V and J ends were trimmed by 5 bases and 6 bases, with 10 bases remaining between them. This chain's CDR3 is CASSPQGSGELFF. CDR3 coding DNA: TGTGCCAGCAGTCCACAGGGTTCCGGGGAGCTGTTTTTT.

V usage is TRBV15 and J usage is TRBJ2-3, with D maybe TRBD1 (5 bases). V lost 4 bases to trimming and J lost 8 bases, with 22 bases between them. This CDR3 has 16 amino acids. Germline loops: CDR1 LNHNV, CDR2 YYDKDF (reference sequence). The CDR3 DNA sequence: TGTGCCACCAGCAAATGGGCCTCAGGGCCCACCGGTACGCAGTATTTT. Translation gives CATSKWASGPTGTQYF.

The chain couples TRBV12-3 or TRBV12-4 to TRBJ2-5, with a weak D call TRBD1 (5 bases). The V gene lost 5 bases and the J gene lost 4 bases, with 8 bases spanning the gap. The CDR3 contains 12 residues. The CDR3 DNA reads TGTGCCAGCAGTAGGCAGGGAGAGACCCAGTACTTC. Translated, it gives CASSRQGETQYF.

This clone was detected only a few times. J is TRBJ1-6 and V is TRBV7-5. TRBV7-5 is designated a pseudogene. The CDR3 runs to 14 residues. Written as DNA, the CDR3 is TGTGCCGGGAGGGGGAGGCCCTTTAATTCACCCCTCCACTTT. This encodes CAGRGRPFNSPLHF.

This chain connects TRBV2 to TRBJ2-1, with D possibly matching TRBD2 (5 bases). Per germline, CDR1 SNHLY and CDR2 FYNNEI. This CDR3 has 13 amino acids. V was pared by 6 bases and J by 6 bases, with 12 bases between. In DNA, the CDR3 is TGTGCCAGCAGACCGGACTTAACCAATGAGCAGTTCTTC. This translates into CASRPDLTNEQFF.

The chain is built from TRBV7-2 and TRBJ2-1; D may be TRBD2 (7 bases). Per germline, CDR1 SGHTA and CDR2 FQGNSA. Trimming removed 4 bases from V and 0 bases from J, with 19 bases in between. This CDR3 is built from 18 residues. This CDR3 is CASSSPRGGSSSYNEQFF. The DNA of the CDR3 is TGTGCCAGCAGCTCCCCTAGGGGGGGTTCTAGCTCCTACAATGAGCAGTTCTTC.

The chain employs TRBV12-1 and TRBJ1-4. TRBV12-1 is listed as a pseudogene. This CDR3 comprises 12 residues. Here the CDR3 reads CASSFRQSKLFF. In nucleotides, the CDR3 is TGTGCCAGCAGCTTTAGGCAGTCTAAACTGTTTTTT.

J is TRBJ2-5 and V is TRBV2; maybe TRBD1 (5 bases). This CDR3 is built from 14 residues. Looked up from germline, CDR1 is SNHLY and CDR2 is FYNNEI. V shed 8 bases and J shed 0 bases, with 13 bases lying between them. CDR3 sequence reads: CASLQGIYQETQYF. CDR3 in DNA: TGTGCCAGCCTCCAGGGAATTTACCAAGAGACCCAGTACTTC.

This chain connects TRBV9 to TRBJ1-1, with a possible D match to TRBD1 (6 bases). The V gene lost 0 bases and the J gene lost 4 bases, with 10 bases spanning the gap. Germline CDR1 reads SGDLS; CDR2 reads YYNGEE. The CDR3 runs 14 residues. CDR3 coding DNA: TGTGCCAGCAGCGTAGGAACAGGGAGCACTGAAGCTTTCTTT. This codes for CASSVGTGSTEAFF.

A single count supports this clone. The CDR3 DNA is TGTGCCAGCAGCCAAGAGACGGACATTCAGTACTTC. Translation: CASSQETDIQYF. The rearrangement joins TRBV3-1 (or the pseudogene TRBV3-2) to TRBJ2-4; D remains ambiguous. Germline CDR1 and CDR2: LGHDT and YNNKEL (reference sequence). V shed 0 bases and J shed 8 bases, with 5 bases lying between them. This CDR3 is 12 amino acids long.

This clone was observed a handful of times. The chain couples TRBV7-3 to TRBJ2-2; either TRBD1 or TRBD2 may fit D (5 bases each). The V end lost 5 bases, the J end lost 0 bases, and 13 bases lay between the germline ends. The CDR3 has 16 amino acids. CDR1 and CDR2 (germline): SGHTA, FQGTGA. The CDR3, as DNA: TGTGCCAGCAGCCGATACGGGGCCACGAACACCGGGGAGCTGTTTTTT. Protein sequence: CASSRYGATNTGELFF.

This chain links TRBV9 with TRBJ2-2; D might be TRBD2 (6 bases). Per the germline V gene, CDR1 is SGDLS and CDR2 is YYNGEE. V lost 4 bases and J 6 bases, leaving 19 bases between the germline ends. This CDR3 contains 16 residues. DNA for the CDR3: TGTGCCAGCAGCCCCCGGAGGGGACGACAACCCGGGGAGCTGTTTTTT. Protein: CASSPRRGRQPGELFF.

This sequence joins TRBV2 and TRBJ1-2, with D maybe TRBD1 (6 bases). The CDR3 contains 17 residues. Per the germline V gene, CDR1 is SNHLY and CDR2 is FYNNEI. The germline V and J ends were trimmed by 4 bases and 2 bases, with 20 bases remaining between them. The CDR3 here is CASSVDRPSFSNYGYTF. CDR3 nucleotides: TGTGCCAGCAGTGTTGACAGGCCCTCCTTTTCAAACTATGGCTACACCTTC.

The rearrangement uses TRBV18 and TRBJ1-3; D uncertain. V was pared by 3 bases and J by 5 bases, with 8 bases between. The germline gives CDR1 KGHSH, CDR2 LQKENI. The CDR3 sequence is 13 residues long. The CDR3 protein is CASSPRQRNTIYF. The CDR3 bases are TGTGCCAGCTCACCCCGTCAAAGAAACACCATATATTTT.

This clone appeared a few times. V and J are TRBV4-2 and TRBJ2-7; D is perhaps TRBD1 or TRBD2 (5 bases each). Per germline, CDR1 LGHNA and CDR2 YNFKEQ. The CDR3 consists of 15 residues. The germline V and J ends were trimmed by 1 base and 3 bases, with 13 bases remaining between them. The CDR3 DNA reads TGTGCCAGCAGCCAAGGGGACGATATGAGCTACGAGCAGTACTTC. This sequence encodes CASSQGDDMSYEQYF.

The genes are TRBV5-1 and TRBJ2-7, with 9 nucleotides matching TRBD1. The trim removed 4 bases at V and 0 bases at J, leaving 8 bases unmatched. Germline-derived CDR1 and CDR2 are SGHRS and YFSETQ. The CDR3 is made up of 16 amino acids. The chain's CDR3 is CASSHGTGLSSYEQYF. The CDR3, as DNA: TGCGCCAGCAGCCACGGGACAGGGTTAAGCTCCTACGAGCAGTACTTC.

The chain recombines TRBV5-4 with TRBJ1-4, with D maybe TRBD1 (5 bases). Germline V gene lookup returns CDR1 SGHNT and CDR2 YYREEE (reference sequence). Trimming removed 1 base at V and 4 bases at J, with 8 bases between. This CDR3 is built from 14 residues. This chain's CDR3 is CASSLQGINEKLFF. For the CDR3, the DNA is TGTGCCAGCAGCTTGCAGGGCATTAATGAAAAACTGTTTTTT.

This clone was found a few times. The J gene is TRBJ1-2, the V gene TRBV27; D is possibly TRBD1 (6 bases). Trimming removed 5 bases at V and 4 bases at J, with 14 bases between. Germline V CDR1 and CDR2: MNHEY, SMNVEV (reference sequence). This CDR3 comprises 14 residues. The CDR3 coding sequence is TGTGCCAGCAGTCTAGGGGGGAACGGCTATGGCTACACCTTC. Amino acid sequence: CASSLGGNGYGYTF.

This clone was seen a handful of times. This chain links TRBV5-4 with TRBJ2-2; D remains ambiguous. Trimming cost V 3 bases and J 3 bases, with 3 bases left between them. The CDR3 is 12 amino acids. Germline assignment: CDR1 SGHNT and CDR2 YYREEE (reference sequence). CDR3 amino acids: CASSSYTGELFF. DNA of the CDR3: TGTGCCAGCAGCTCCTACACCGGGGAGCTGTTTTTT.

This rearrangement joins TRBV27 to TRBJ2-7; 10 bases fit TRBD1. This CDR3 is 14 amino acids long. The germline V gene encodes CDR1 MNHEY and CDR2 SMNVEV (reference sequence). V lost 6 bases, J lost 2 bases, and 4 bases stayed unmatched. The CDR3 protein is CASRRTGGPYEQYF. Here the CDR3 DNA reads TGTGCCAGCAGAAGGACAGGGGGACCCTACGAGCAGTACTTC.

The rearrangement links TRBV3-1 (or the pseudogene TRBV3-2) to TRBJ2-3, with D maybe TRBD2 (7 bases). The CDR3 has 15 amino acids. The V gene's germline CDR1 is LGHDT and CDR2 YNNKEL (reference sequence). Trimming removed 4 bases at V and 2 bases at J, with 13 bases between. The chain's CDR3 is CASSLAGAHTDTQYF. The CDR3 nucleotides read TGTGCCAGCAGCCTGGCGGGGGCTCACACAGATACGCAGTATTTT.

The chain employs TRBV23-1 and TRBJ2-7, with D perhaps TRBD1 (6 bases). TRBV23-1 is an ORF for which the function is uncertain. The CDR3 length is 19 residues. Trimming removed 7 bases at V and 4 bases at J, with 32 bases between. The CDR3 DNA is TGCGCCAGCACTCCCAGGGACACCGAGGATTTAGGCCGGAGATACGAGCAGTACTTC. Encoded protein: CASTPRDTEDLGRRYEQYF.

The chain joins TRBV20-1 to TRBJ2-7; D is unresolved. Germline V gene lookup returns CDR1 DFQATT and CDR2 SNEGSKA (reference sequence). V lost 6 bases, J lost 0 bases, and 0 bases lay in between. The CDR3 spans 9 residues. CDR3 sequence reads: CSASYEQYF. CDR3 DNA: TGCAGTGCCTCCTACGAGCAGTACTTC.

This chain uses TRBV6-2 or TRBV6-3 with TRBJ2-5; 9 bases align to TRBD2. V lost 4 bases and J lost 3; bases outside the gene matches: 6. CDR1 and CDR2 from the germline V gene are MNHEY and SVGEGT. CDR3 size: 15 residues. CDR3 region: CASSLAGEGEETQYF. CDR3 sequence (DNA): TGTGCCAGCAGTTTAGCGGGAGAGGGTGAAGAGACCCAGTACTTC.

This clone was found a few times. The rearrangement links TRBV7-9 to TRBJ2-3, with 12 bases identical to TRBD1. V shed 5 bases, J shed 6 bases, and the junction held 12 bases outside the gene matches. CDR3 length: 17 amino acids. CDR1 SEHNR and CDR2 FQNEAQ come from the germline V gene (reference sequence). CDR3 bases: TGTGCCAGCAGCCCGGCGTCCGGGACAGGGGGCAGTGATACGCAGTATTTT. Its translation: CASSPASGTGGSDTQYF.

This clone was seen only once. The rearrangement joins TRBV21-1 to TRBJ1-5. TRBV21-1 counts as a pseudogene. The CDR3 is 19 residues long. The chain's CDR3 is CASSGWVGSTPNSNQPQHF. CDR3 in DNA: TGTGCCAGCAGCGGCTGGGTGGGGTCCACCCCAAATAGCAATCAGCCCCAGCATTTT.

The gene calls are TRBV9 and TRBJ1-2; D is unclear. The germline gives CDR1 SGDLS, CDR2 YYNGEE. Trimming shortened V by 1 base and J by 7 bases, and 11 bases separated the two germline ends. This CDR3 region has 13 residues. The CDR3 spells CASSVLREGGYTF. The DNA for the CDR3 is TGTGCCAGCAGCGTATTGAGGGAAGGTGGCTACACCTTC. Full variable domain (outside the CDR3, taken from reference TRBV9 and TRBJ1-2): DSGVTQTPKHLITATGQRVTLRCSPRSGDLSVYWYQQSLDQGLQFLIQYYNGEERAKGNILERFSAQQFPDLHSELNLSSLELGDSALYFCASSVLREGGYTFGSGTRLTVV.